This TCR beta chain appears in the sequencing data of a study of PD-L1 blockade in urothelial cancer. Across the study: Samples of blood were analyzed 3 weeks (second dose) and 6 weeks after treatment start.

Trimming removed 4 bases from V and 8 bases from J; junction bases left unmatched: 9. Germline V lookup: CDR1 GTSNPN, CDR2 SVGIG (reference sequence). This CDR3 spans 14 amino acids. Time point meaning: peripheral blood 6 weeks after treatment start. The authors spiked synthetic TCR analog templates into each PCR. The repertoire was sequenced with immunoSEQ multiplex PCR; TCRdb's copy has only in-frame clones and lacks some. The repertoire includes tens of thousands of clones, approximately 77% of them detected once, and about 1.6% sits in the top ten. The chain links TRBV30 to TRBJ2-1, with 9 bases fitting TRBD1. This clonotype was obtained from a man between 65 and 85 years old with urothelial cancer. Sequencing was performed on PBMCs, taken around atezolizumab (anti-PD-L1) treatment. CDR3 protein: CAWTGGTGFDEQFF. The DNA for the CDR3 is TGTGCCTGGACCGGGGGGACAGGGTTCGATGAGCAGTTCTTC.